Below, 5 T cell receptor beta chains from the same sample are listed, as sequenced in a study of spatial heterogeneity in lung cancer. Study results and limitations: Counts of expanded alpha and beta TCRs within tumors tracked the tumor nonsynonymous mutation count.

Time point indicated: sample taken at primary tumor resection. Their cognate antigens are unknown. One entry per CDR3 protein results from TCRdb running MiXCR on the 5' RACE reads. The table lists 16,000 or so distinct CDR3 sequences, approximately 5.6% of them singletons, with 10% in the top ten. Sequencing used lung tumor tissue, obtained at surgery. The source is a female donor with early-stage non-small cell lung cancer.

This clonotype was seen many times. This beta chain was picked up by a library intended for alpha chains and is off target, so its count carries little meaning. The rearrangement joins TRBV7-2 to TRBJ1-2; D is unclear. This CDR3 is 17 amino acids long. Trimming left V 2 bases short and J 5 bases short, with 21 bases between. Germline V gene sequence: CDR1 SGHTA, CDR2 FQGNSA. The CDR3 DNA reads as TGTGCCAGCAGCTTAAGCGGTGGTAGGACGGGCATATATGGCTACACCTTC. It yields the protein CASSLSGGRTGIYGYTF.

The sample holds many counts of this clonotype. A library prepared for alpha chains yielded this beta chain as an off-target read; its size is of little meaning. The chain employs TRBV2 and TRBJ1-6, with 7 bases that match TRBD1. The junction had 8 bases not matched to a gene; V was cut back by 5 bases and J by 7 bases. The CDR3 spans 15 residues. From germline, CDR1 is SNHLY and CDR2 FYNNEI. The CDR3 is CASSYRDSKNSPLHF. DNA of the CDR3: TGTGCCAGCAGTTACCGGGACAGCAAAAATTCACCCCTCCACTTT.

Note on this clonotype: A library made for alpha chains picked up this beta chain off target, so its size means little. The chain combines TRBV11-2 with TRBJ1-2; TRBD1 might be the D (6 bases). CDR3 size: 13 residues. Germline V gene lookup returns CDR1 SGHAT and CDR2 FQNNGV. Trimming removed 5 bases from V and 4 bases from J, with 11 bases in between. CDR3 protein: CASSTTGRYGYTF. The CDR3 bases are TGTGCCAGCAGCACGACAGGCCGCTATGGCTACACCTTC.

This clonotype is labeled medium-sized (0.01 to 0.1%). This beta chain is an unintended read in a library built for alpha chains; its size means little. This chain joins TRBV7-9 and TRBJ1-2; D is possibly TRBD1 (5 bases). Per germline, CDR1 SEHNR and CDR2 FQNEAQ (reference sequence). CDR3 length: 12 amino acids. Trimming removed 3 bases from V and 7 bases from J, with 9 bases in between. CDR3: CASSFDSTGYTF. CDR3 in DNA: TGTGCCAGCAGCTTTGACAGCACTGGCTACACCTTC.

The table lists this clonotype with a few counts. The library was built for alpha chains, so this beta chain is an off-target read and its size means little. The V call is TRBV7-9, the J call TRBJ2-2; 8 positions match TRBD1. Germline trimming cut 8 bases from V and 6 bases from J; bases unmatched to any gene: 8. The CDR3 is 14 residues long. Germline-derived CDR1 and CDR2 are SEHNR and FQNEAQ (reference sequence). DNA of the CDR3: TGTGCCAGCGGTGGTCAGGGGGCCGCCGGGGAGCTGTTTTTT. Its protein is CASGGQGAAGELFF.